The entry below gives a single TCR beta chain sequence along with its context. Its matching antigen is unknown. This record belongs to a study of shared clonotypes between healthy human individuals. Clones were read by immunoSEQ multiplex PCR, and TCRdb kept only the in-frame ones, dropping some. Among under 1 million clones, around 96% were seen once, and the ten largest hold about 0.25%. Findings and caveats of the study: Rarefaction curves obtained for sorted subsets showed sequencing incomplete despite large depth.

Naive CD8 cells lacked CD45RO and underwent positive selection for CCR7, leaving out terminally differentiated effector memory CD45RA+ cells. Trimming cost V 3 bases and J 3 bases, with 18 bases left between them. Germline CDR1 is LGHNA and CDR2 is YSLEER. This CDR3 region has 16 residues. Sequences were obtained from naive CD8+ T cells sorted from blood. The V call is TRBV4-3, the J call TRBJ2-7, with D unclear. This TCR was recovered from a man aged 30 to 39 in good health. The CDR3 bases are TGCGCCAGCAGCCATGCGGCAGCAGCACCAATCTACGAGCAGTACTTC. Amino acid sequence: CASSHAAAAPIYEQYF.